The T cell receptor (beta chain) described here comes from a study of OX40 agonist ivuxolimab in advanced cancers. The germline V gene has CDR1 MNHNS and CDR2 SASEGT. The V gene lost 2 bases and the J gene lost 3 bases, with 10 bases spanning the gap. The CDR3 totals 14 residues. The method was immunoSEQ multiplex PCR; TCRdb's version includes in-frame clones alone and lacks a portion of them. The sample shows about 46,000 clones, about 90% of them seen only once. The source material was CD4+ or CD8+ T cells sorted from blood, sampled in a trial of the OX40 agonist ivuxolimab. This TCR was recovered from an adult with an advanced solid tumor such as melanoma, head and neck, liver or kidney cancer. The V gene is TRBV6-1, the J gene TRBJ1-1; D gene unclear. Here the CDR3 reads CASSELWDHTEAFF. The CDR3 DNA is TGTGCCAGCAGTGAATTGTGGGATCACACTGAAGCTTTCTTT.